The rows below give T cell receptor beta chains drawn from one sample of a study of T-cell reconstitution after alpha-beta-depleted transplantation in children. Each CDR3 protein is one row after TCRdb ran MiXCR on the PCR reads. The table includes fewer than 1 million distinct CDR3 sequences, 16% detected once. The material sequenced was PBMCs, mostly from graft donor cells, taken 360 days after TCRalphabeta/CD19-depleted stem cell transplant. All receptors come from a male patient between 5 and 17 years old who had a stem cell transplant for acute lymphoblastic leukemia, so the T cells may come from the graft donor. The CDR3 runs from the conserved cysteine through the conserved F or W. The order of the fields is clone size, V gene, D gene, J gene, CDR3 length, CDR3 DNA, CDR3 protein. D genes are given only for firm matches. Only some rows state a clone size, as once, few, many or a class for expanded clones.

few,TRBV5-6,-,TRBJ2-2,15,TGTGCCAGCAGCTTCTATGATAGAGGCCCCGGGGAGCTGTTTTTT,CASSFYDRGPGELFF
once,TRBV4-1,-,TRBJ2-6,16,TGCGCCAGCAGCCAAGATTTGGGCTCTGGGGCCAACGTCCTGACTTTC,CASSQDLGSGANVLTF
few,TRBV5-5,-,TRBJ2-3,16,TGTGCCAGCAGCTTGGCCGACCCACTTTGGGCAGATACGCAGTATTTT,CASSLADPLWADTQYF
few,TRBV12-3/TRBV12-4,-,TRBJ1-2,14,TGTGCCAGCAGCCTCACAGCGTCCATTTATGGCTACACCTTC,CASSLTASIYGYTF
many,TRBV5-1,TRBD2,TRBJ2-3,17,TGCGCCAGCAGCTTGGGGCCTCTAGCGGGCATTACAGATACGCAGTATTTT,CASSLGPLAGITDTQYF
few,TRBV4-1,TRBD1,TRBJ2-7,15,TGCGCCAGCAGCCACCACCGGGACAGGGGCTACGAGCAGTACTTC,CASSHHRDRGYEQYF
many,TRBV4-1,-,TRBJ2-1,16,TGCGCCAGCAGCCAAGATCTGGAAAGCTCCTACAATGAGCAGTTCTTC,CASSQDLESSYNEQFF
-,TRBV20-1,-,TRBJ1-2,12,TGCAGTGAGCGGCAGGGCAACTATGGCTACACCTTC,CSERQGNYGYTF
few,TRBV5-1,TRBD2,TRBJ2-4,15,TGCGCCAGCAGCCCCGGGACTACCAATCGCAACATTCAGTACTTC,CASSPGTTNRNIQYF
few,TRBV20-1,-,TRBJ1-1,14,TGCAGTGCTAGAGGACGCCGGCCGAACACTGAAGCTTTCTTT,CSARGRRPNTEAFF
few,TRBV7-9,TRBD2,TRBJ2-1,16,TGTGCCAGCAGCTGGGGGGGGGACTCCGGAGTCTATGAGCAGTTCTTC,CASSWGGDSGVYEQFF
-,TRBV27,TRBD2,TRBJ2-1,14,TGTGCCAGCAGTTCCCCGGGACTAGTAAATGAGCAGTTCTTC,CASSSPGLVNEQFF
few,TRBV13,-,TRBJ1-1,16,TGTGCCAGCAGCCCGGGAAGGGGAGGGTGGCCCACTGAAGCTTTCTTT,CASSPGRGGWPTEAFF
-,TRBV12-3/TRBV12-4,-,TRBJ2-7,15,TGTGCCAGCAGTTTACGCGACACCTTCACCTACGAGCAGTACTTC,CASSLRDTFTYEQYF